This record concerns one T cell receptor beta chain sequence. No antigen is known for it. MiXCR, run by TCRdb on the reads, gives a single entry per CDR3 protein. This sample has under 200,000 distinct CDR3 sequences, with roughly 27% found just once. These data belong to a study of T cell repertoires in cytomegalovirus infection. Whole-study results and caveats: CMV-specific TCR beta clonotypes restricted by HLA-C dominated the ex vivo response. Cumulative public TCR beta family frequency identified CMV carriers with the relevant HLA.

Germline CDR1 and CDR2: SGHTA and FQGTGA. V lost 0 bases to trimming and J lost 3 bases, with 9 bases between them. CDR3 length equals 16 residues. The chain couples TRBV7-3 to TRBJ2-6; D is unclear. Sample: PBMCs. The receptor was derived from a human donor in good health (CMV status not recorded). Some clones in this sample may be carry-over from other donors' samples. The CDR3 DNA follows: TGTGCCAGCAGCTTAACGGGGATGAGTGGGGCCAACGTCCTGACTTTC. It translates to CASSLTGMSGANVLTF. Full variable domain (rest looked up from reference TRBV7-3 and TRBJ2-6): GAGVSQTPSNKVTEKGKYVELRCDPISGHTALYWYRQSLGQGPEFLIYFQGTGAADDSGLPNDRFFAVRPEGSVSTLKIQRTERGDSAVYLCASSLTGMSGANVLTFGAGSRLTVL.